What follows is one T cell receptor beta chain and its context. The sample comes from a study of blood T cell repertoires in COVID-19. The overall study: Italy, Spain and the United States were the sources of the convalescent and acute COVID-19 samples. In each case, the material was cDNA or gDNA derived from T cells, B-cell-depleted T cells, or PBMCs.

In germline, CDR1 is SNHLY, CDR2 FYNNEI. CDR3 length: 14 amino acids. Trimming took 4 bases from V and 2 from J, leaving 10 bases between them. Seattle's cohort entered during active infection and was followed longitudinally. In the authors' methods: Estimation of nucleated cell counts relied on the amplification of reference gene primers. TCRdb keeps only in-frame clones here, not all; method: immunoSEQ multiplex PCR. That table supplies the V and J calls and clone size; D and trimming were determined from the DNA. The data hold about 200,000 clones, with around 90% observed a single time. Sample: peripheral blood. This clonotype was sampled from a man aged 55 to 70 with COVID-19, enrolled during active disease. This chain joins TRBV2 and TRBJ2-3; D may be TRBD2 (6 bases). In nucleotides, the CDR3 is TGTGCCAGCAGTGTCCGCGGGACCACAGATACGCAGTATTTT. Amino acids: CASSVRGTTDTQYF.